This TCR beta chain is from a study of blood T cells in healthy people across ages. Study results and limitations: More naive CD4+ cells and higher diversity marked long-lived donors relative to aged donors. TCR beta diversity per million T cells fell roughly linearly with age.

Germline values: CDR1 SGHRS, CDR2 YFSETQ. Trimming removed 1 base from V and 1 base from J; junction bases left unmatched: 4. CDR3 length equals 15 residues. This clonotype has more than one count but fewer than ten. What it binds is unknown. Using a J-beta primer mix together with a sample-barcoded 5' primer, a second PCR was run for about 7 to 12 cycles. TCRdb fed the 5' RACE reads into MiXCR, producing one record per CDR3 protein. Of some 700,000 distinct CDR3 sequences in the sample, about 20% were seen once. Each sample yielded at least 5.5 micrograms of PBMC total RNA. The sequence was obtained from a man aged 65 to 79 in good health. The J gene is TRBJ1-1, the V gene TRBV5-1; TRBD1 matches 7 bases. Source material: blood. CDR3 sequence (DNA): TGCGCCAGCAGCTTGCCTTCAGGGGGGAACACTGAAGCTTTCTTT. Translation gives CASSLPSGGNTEAFF. Using reference TRBV5-1 and TRBJ1-1 for the parts outside the CDR3, the full variable domain is KAGVTQTPRYLIKTRGQQVTLSCSPISGHRSVSWYQQTPGQGLQFLFEYFSETQRNKGNFPGRFSGRQFSNSRSEMNVSTLELGDSALYLCASSLPSGGNTEAFFGQGTRLTVV.